A selection of T cell receptor beta chains follows, all from one sample in a study of regulatory T cells in long-lasting Graves disease. TCRdb reprocessed the multiplex PCR reads via MiXCR and lists one record per CDR3 protein. There are 400,000 to 500,000 distinct CDR3 sequences in the sample; around 15% occur only once, and over 15% lies in the top ten. These same records also appear under a second study, on T cells in Graves' hyperthyroidism and ophthalmopathy.

The sample was peripheral blood mononuclear cells (PBMCs), taken at new diagnosis, from a patient treated with antithyroid drugs. These receptors originate from a woman aged 50 to 60 with Graves disease. The CDR3 runs from the conserved cysteine through the conserved F or W. The order of the fields is D gene, V gene, CDR3 protein. D genes are given only for firm matches.

NA	TRBV2	CASRGDSPYEQYF
NA	TRBV5-4	CASSFAGQPQHF
NA	TRBV3-1	CASSQRAGRGYEQYF
NA	TRBV28	CASSPLGGLYGYTF
NA	TRBV5-1	CASSSSGTHSTDTQYF
NA	TRBV28	CAGGGDTQYF
TRBD1	TRBV19	CASSISGQGEFF
TRBD1	TRBV28	CASSLQGANTEAFF
NA	TRBV13	CASSLVAGEQFF
TRBD1	TRBV5-4	CASSPGYSNRGQGEKLFF
TRBD1	TRBV18	CASSPPRGGEGVRETQYF
NA	TRBV9	CASSVAVTNTGELFF
NA	TRBV2	CASNRRRETYEQYF
NA	TRBV19	CASSMGGGYEQFF
TRBD2	TRBV3-1	CASSAAGVGYNEQFF
TRBD2	TRBV18	CASSPSIGRVSGGSYEQYF
TRBD1	TRBV18	CASSPGDRGNQFF